This entry is about one T cell receptor beta chain. This CDR3 is 14 amino acids long. V was cut by 5 bases and J by 0 bases, with 11 bases left in between. The germline V gene encodes CDR1 LNHDA and CDR2 SQIVND (reference sequence). This sample was taken from a study of blood T cell repertoires in COVID-19. Sequencing was performed with immunoSEQ multiplex PCR; in TCRdb, only in-frame clones are kept and a portion is missing. The sample has fewer than 90,000 clones; around 90% are singletons. The genes are TRBV19 and TRBJ2-7; the D gene is possibly TRBD1 (6 bases). This clonotype was obtained from a man between 70 and 80 years old with acute or convalescent COVID-19. The sample consisted of peripheral blood. CDR3 nucleotides: TGTGCCAGTAGTTCAACAGGGATCTCCTACGAGCAGTACTTC. It is translated as CASSSTGISYEQYF. Full variable domain (remainder filled in from reference TRBV19 and TRBJ2-7): DGGITQSPKYLFRKEGQNVTLSCEQNLNHDAMYWYRQDPGQGLRLIYYSQIVNDFQKGDIAEGYSVSREKKESFPLTVTSAQKNPTAFYLCASSSTGISYEQYFGPGTRLTVT.